This T cell receptor (beta chain) originates from a study of shared clonotypes between healthy human individuals. Study conclusions and caveats: Non-shared clonotypes had lower generation probabilities than clonotypes shared by all four sorted-subset donors.

In the case of this clone: Its target is not known.

Germline CDR1 reads MNHNY; CDR2 reads SVGAGI (reference sequence). This CDR3 has 14 residues. V shed 6 bases and J 7 bases; nucleotides not matched to a gene: 8. Repertoires were generated with immunoSEQ multiplex PCR, while TCRdb's copy carries only in-frame clones and drops some. Of under 850,000 clones listed, over 60% are singletons. The V and J genes are TRBV6-6 and TRBJ2-7; 11 positions agree with TRBD2. Sequencing used memory CD4+ T cells sorted from blood. Subset described: CD45RA-negative fraction. This clonotype was sampled from a woman in her thirties in good health. CDR3: CASRPLAGVGEQYF. DNA of the CDR3: TGTGCCAGCAGGCCACTAGCGGGAGTTGGGGAGCAGTACTTC.